This record concerns one TCR beta chain sequence. This sample is part of a study of blood T cell repertoires in COVID-19. Study information: The study drew acute and convalescent COVID-19 samples from the United States, Italy and Spain.

As originally analysed: Reference gene primer amplification gave estimated nucleated cell counts. The protocol was immunoSEQ multiplex PCR, while the TCRdb copy is restricted to in-frame clones and leaves out a portion. V, J and clone size are taken as reported in that table, and D and trimming were inferred from the DNA itself. The table lists 52,000 or so clones, less than 85% of them singletons. This CDR3 is built from 16 residues. Per the germline V gene, CDR1 is LGHNA and CDR2 is YSLEER. Trimming removed 5 bases from V and 0 bases from J, with 15 bases in between. The V call is TRBV4-3, the J call TRBJ2-3; D perhaps matches TRBD2 (6 bases). This receptor was obtained from a man between 65 and 85 years old with active COVID-19. Sequencing was performed on peripheral blood. For the CDR3, the DNA is TGCGCCAGCAGCGCCAATAGCGGAATTAGCACAGATACGCAGTATTTT. Residues: CASSANSGISTDTQYF.